This T cell receptor beta chain was recorded in a study of cytomegalovirus exposure and HLA in healthy donors. Study details: From approximately 170 million T cells, an earlier analysis saw roughly 110 million unique TCR beta sequences. Study findings and constraints: The classifier reportedly diagnosed cytomegalovirus status with high sensitivity and specificity. Later analysis identified a missense DCLRE1C variant that was linked to TCR beta V- and J-gene trimming.

Comments on this clone: Its cognate antigen is unknown.

CDR3 length: 13 amino acids. V lost 6 bases to trimming and J lost 0 bases, with 8 bases between them. Germline V gives CDR1 MDHEN, CDR2 SYDVKM. PCR was performed using 60 Vbeta and 13 Jbeta primers. Authors' methods: Later, 65 million to 90 million unique TCR beta chains were counted in an analysis, and roughly 11 million of them were shared. Assay used: immunoSEQ multiplex PCR; TCRdb lists only in-frame clones, some missing. V, J and clone size are taken as reported in that table, and D and trimming were inferred from the DNA itself. The sample records fewer than 200,000 clones, roughly 79% being singletons.

The receptor was derived from a woman aged 45-65 years in good health and CMV-seronegative. V is TRBV28 and J is TRBJ1-1; D ambiguous. Sequencing was carried out using PBMCs. DNA of the CDR3: TGTGCCAGCAGCGGGGTTATGAACACTGAAGCTTTCTTT. This gives the protein CASSGVMNTEAFF.